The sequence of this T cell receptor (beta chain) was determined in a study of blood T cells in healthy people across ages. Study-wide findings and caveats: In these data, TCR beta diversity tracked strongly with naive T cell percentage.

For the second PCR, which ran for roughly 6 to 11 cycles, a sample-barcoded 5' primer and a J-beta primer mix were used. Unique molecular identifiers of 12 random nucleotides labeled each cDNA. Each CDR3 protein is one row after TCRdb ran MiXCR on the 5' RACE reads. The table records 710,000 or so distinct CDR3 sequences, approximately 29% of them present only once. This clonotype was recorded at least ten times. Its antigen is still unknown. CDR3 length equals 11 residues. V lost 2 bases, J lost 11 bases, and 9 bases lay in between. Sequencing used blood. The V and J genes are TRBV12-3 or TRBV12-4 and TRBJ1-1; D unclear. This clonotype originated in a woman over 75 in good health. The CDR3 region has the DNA TGTGCCAGCAGTTTAACGGGTCGGGCTTTCTTT. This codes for CASSLTGRAFF.